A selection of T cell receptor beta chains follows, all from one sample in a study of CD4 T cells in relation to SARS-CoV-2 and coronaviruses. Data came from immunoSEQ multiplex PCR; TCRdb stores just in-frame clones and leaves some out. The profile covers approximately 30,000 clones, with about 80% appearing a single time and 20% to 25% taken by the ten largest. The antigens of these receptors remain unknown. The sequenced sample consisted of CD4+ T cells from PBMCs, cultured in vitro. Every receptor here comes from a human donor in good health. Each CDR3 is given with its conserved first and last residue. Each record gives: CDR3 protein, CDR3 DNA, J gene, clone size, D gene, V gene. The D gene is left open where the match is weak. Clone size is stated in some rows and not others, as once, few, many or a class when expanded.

CASSPLAGGPNEQFF,TGTGCCAGCAGCCCACTAGCGGGAGGTCCGAATGAGCAGTTCTTC,TRBJ2-1,NA,TRBD2,TRBV7-3
CATAGQGYGYTF,TGTGCCACTGCCGGACAGGGCTATGGCTACACCTTC,TRBJ1-2,NA,TRBD1,TRBV19
CASSPSAGQETQYF,TGTGCCAGCAGCCCCTCCGCAGGGCAAGAGACCCAGTACTTC,TRBJ2-5,once,NA,TRBV5-5
CSVRDGDYGYTF,TGCAGCGTGAGAGACGGGGACTATGGCTACACCTTC,TRBJ1-2,few,NA,TRBV29-1
CASSPETNYGYTF,TGTGCCAGTAGTCCGGAAACAAACTATGGCTACACCTTC,TRBJ1-2,NA,NA,TRBV19
CASSLKVAGGPLGTYEQFF,TGTGCCAGCAGCTTAAAGGTAGCGGGAGGGCCGTTAGGTACTTATGAGCAGTTCTTC,TRBJ2-1,NA,TRBD2,TRBV7-9
CASISLGGNTEAFF,TGTGCCAGTATCTCTCTCGGGGGCAACACTGAAGCTTTCTTT,TRBJ1-1,NA,NA,TRBV19
CATAAGGDGNTEAFF,TGTGCCACCGCGGCAGGGGGCGATGGTAACACTGAAGCTTTCTTT,TRBJ1-1,NA,TRBD1,TRBV19
CASSLGLFFNEQFF,TGTGCCAGCAGCTTGGGTCTATTTTTCAATGAGCAGTTCTTC,TRBJ2-1,NA,NA,TRBV7-2
CASSQVKAGAGGTQYF,TGTGCCAGCAGCCAAGTTAAAGCGGGAGCGGGCGGTACGCAGTATTTT,TRBJ2-3,NA,TRBD2,TRBV3-1/TRBV3-2
CASSRQAIEPQHF,TGTGCCAGCAGCAGACAGGCGATCGAGCCCCAGCATTTT,TRBJ1-5,NA,NA,TRBV16
CASSLLGQGNNEQFF,TGCGCCAGCAGCTTGTTGGGACAGGGAAACAATGAGCAGTTCTTC,TRBJ2-1,NA,TRBD1,TRBV5-1
CASSEQQDSGQPQHF,TGTGCCAGCAGTGAACAACAGGATTCGGGTCAGCCCCAGCATTTT,TRBJ1-5,NA,NA,TRBV6-1
CASSLALGGRETQYF,TGCGCCAGCAGCTTGGCCCTGGGGGGTCGAGAGACCCAGTACTTC,TRBJ2-5,NA,NA,TRBV5-1
CASSARLNRGTGELFF,TGTGCCAGCAGCGCCCGACTCAACAGGGGCACCGGGGAGCTGTTTTTT,TRBJ2-2,few,TRBD1,TRBV9
CASSPIYSPLHF,TGTGCCAGCAGTCCAATCTATTCACCCCTCCACTTT,TRBJ1-6,NA,NA,TRBV6-2/TRBV6-3
CASSLAGSYWSSYNEQFF,TGTGCCAGCAGCTTAGCGGGCAGCTACTGGAGCTCCTACAATGAGCAGTTCTTC,TRBJ2-1,NA,NA,TRBV7-2
CASSGGLGQGWLEPQHF,TGTGCCAGCAGCGGAGGGCTGGGACAGGGGTGGTTGGAGCCCCAGCATTTT,TRBJ1-5,NA,TRBD1,TRBV7-2
CATTGGSNQPQHF,TGTGCCACCACCGGAGGGAGCAATCAGCCCCAGCATTTT,TRBJ1-5,NA,NA,TRBV6-5
CASSVGWGPTDEQFF,TGTGCCAGCAGCGTAGGCTGGGGCCCCACGGATGAGCAGTTCTTC,TRBJ2-1,NA,NA,TRBV9
CAWSVGATDTQYF,TGTGCCTGGAGTGTAGGAGCGACAGATACGCAGTATTTT,TRBJ2-3,NA,NA,TRBV30
CASSLRAGAGNTIYF,TGCGCCAGCAGCTTGAGGGCAGGGGCTGGAAACACCATATATTTT,TRBJ1-3,NA,NA,TRBV5-1
CASSSPSSNIQYF,TGTGCCAGCAGCTCTCCCAGCAGCAACATTCAGTACTTC,TRBJ2-4,few,NA,TRBV7-9
CASSYAARGSSGADTQYF,TGTGCCAGCAGTTATGCGGCCAGAGGATCTTCGGGCGCCGATACGCAGTATTTT,TRBJ2-3,few,NA,TRBV6-2/TRBV6-3
CASSWQGAGSYEQYF,TGTGCCAGCAGTTGGCAGGGGGCAGGTTCCTACGAGCAGTACTTC,TRBJ2-7,NA,TRBD1,TRBV27
CASRGATGPSNQPQHF,TGCGCCAGCAGGGGGGCGACAGGTCCTAGCAATCAGCCCCAGCATTTT,TRBJ1-5,NA,NA,TRBV10-2
CASSQDRAGSNEKLFF,TGCGCCAGCAGCCAAGACAGGGCAGGCTCTAATGAAAAACTGTTTTTT,TRBJ1-4,NA,NA,TRBV4-3
CAISGDRMIYGYTF,TGTGCCATCAGTGGGGACAGGATGATCTATGGCTACACCTTC,TRBJ1-2,few,TRBD1,TRBV10-3
CASSRSENKAYEQYF,TGTGCCAGCAGCCGTAGCGAGAACAAGGCCTACGAGCAGTACTTC,TRBJ2-7,NA,NA,TRBV6-5
CASSTQTETGELFF,TGTGCCAGTAGTACTCAGACAGAAACCGGGGAGCTGTTTTTT,TRBJ2-2,few,NA,TRBV19
CAISDPRRGDGYTF,TGTGCCATCAGTGATCCGAGGAGGGGGGATGGCTACACCTTC,TRBJ1-2,NA,NA,TRBV10-3
CASTALGGTDQPQHF,TGTGCCAGTACCGCCCTTGGGGGGACGGATCAGCCCCAGCATTTT,TRBJ1-5,few,NA,TRBV19
CASSEPHGGGTQYF,TGTGCCAGCAGCGAACCCCACGGGGGCGGGACCCAGTACTTC,TRBJ2-5,NA,NA,TRBV7-2
CASSSDWGYTEAFF,TGTGCCAGCAGCTCAGATTGGGGCTACACTGAAGCTTTCTTT,TRBJ1-1,NA,NA,TRBV9
CASSYSALLEQYF,TGTGCCAGCAGTTATAGCGCTTTGTTAGAGCAGTACTTC,TRBJ2-7,NA,NA,TRBV12-3/TRBV12-4
CASSSPRAEAFF,TGTGCCAGCAGTTCCCCCAGGGCTGAAGCTTTCTTT,TRBJ1-1,NA,NA,TRBV28
CASSFPGVYGYTF,TGTGCCAGCAGCTTTCCAGGGGTTTATGGCTACACCTTC,TRBJ1-2,once,NA,TRBV7-9
CASSSRTSDHNEQFF,TGCGCCAGCAGCTCCAGGACTAGCGACCACAATGAGCAGTTCTTC,TRBJ2-1,few,TRBD2,TRBV5-1
CASSLGSSGFGEQFF,TGCGCCAGCAGCTTGGGTTCTAGCGGCTTCGGAGAGCAGTTCTTC,TRBJ2-1,NA,TRBD2,TRBV5-1
CASSPNGRPNTEAFF,TGTGCCAGCAGCCCCAATGGACGGCCGAACACTGAAGCTTTCTTT,TRBJ1-1,NA,NA,TRBV6-6
CASSMGGTPYEQYF,TGTGCCAGTAGTATGGGCGGGACTCCCTACGAGCAGTACTTC,TRBJ2-7,NA,NA,TRBV19
CASSAIQGFKGYTF,TGCGCCAGCTCAGCGATACAGGGATTTAAGGGCTACACCTTC,TRBJ1-2,NA,NA,TRBV4-3
CASSGSYEQYF,TGTGCCAGCTCCGGAAGCTACGAGCAGTACTTC,TRBJ2-7,NA,NA,TRBV3-1/TRBV3-2
CASSQDMEGNQPQHF,TGTGCCAGCAGCCAAGATATGGAGGGCAATCAGCCCCAGCATTTT,TRBJ1-5,NA,NA,TRBV3-1/TRBV3-2
CASSTQRTGGDTQYF,TGTGCCAGTAGTACCCAAAGGACCGGCGGAGATACGCAGTATTTT,TRBJ2-3,NA,NA,TRBV19
CASSEGYAVDTQYF,TGTGCCAGCAGTGAAGGTTATGCGGTAGATACGCAGTATTTT,TRBJ2-3,NA,NA,TRBV6-1
CASSFRENTEAFF,TGTGCCAGCAGTTTCAGGGAGAACACTGAAGCTTTCTTT,TRBJ1-1,NA,NA,TRBV12-3/TRBV12-4